This T cell receptor (beta chain) was identified in a study of technical replicates of blood from a handful of donors. Some clones are missing from TCRdb's copy, which holds only in-frame ones; the method was immunoSEQ multiplex PCR. The sample has tens of thousands of clones, 88% seen once. This clone showed up just a few times. The TCR originated in a human donor in good health. Some clones in this sample may be carry-over from other donors' samples. The sample comprised PBMCs.

CDR3 sequence: CASSHPVSSYNEQFF. CDR3 bases: TGCGCCAGCAGCCACCCGGTGAGCTCCTACAATGAGCAGTTCTTC. The J gene is TRBJ2-1, the V gene TRBV4-1; D unclear. This CDR3 comprises 15 residues. Germline-derived CDR1 and CDR2 are MGHRA and YSYEKL. V lost 3 bases and J 0 bases, leaving 9 bases between the germline ends.